This TCR beta chain was profiled in a study of metastatic and nonmetastatic thyroid tumors. Study-level background: The study looked at repertoires side by side in blood and in tumor or nodule tissue from malignant and benign thyroid patients. Study observations and caveats: Within blood and tumor, benign nodules reportedly had significantly lower TCR beta diversity than malignant thyroid tumors did.

No treatment of any kind had been given to any patient before thyroid surgery. The CDR3 is 15 residues long. The germline gives CDR1 SGHTA, CDR2 FQGNSA. The V gene end was trimmed by 3 bases and the J gene end by 5 bases; junction bases not matched to a gene: 5. This clone was recorded a few times. The antigen is undetermined. Original analysis: What underpinned the distant-metastasis classifier for papillary thyroid cancer was the set of CDR3 differences across clinicopathological groups. TCRdb re-analyzed the PCR reads using MiXCR. Here the V and J calls rest on TCRdb's processing, not on the authors' analysis. The top ten clones hold 12% of a sample with around 23,000 clones, approximately 23% of them seen once.

Sequencing was carried out using tumor tissue. V gene TRBV7-2 combines with J gene TRBJ2-7; TRBD1 matches 12 bases. The TCR comes from a female donor with papillary thyroid cancer or a benign thyroid nodule (not recorded which). Some clones in this sample may be carry-over from other donors' samples. The CDR3 sequence: CASSLGTGGLNEQYF. CDR3 coding DNA: TGTGCCAGCAGCTTGGGGACAGGGGGCCTTAACGAGCAGTACTTC.